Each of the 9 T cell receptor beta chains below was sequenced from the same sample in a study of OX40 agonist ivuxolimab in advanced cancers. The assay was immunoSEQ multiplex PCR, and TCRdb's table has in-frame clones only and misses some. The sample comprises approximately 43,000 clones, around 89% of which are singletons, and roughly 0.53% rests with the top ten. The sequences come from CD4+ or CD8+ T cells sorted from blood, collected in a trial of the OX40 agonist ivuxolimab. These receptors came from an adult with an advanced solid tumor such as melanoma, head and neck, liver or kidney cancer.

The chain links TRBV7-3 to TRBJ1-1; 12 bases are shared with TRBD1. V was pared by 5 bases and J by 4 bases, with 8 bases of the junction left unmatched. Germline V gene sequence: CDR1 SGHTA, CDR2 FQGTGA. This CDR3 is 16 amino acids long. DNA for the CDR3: TGTGCCAGCAGCCCCGGGACAGGGGGCGAGGGCACTGAAGCTTTCTTT. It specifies CASSPGTGGEGTEAFF.

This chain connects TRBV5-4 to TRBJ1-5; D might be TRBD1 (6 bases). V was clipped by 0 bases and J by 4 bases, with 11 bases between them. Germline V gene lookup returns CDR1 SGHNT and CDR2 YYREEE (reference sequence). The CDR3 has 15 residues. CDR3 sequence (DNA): TGTGCCAGCAGCTTGGAGGGGGGCTTTAATCAGCCCCAGCATTTT. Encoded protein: CASSLEGGFNQPQHF.

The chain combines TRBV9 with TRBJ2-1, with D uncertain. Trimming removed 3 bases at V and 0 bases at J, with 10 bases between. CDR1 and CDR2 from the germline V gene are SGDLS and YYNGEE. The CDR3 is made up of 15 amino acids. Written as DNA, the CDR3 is TGTGCCAGCAGCGAGACTGCCAGCTCCTACAATGAGCAGTTCTTC. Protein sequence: CASSETASSYNEQFF.

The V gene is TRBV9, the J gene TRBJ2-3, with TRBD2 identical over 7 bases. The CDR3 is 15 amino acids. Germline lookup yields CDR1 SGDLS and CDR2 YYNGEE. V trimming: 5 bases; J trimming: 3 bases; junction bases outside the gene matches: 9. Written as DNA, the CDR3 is TGTGCCAGCAGTCGCCTAGCGGAGGGGACAGATACGCAGTATTTT. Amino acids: CASSRLAEGTDTQYF.

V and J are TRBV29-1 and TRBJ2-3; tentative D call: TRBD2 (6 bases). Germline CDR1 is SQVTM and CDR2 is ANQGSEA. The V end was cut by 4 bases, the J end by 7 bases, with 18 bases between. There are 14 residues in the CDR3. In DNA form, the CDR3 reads TGCAGCGTTGTTGGCGGGGTGCTCCTAAATACGCAGTATTTT. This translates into CSVVGGVLLNTQYF.

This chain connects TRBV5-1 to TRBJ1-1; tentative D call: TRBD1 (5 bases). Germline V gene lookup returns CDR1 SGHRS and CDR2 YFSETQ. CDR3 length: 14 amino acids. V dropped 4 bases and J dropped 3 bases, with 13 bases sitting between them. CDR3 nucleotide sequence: TGCGCCAGCAGCGGGCGCGGGGGGGACACTGAAGCTTTCTTT. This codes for CASSGRGGDTEAFF.

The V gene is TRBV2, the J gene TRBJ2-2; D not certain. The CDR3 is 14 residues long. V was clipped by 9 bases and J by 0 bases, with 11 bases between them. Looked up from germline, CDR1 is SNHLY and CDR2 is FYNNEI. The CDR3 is CARSKIANTGELFF. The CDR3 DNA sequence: TGTGCCAGATCAAAAATTGCGAACACCGGGGAGCTGTTTTTT.

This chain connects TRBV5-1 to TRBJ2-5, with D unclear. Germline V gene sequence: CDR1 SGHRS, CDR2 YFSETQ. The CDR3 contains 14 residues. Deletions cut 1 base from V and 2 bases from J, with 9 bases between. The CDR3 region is CASSLPLGQETQYF. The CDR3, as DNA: TGCGCCAGCAGCTTGCCCCTGGGGCAAGAGACCCAGTACTTC.

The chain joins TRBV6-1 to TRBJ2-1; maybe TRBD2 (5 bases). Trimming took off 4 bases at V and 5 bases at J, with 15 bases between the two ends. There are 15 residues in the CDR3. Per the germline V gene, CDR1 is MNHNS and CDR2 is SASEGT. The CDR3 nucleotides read TGTGCCAGCAGTGCCCGCCGACTACCCCACAATGAGCAGTTCTTC. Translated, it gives CASSARRLPHNEQFF.